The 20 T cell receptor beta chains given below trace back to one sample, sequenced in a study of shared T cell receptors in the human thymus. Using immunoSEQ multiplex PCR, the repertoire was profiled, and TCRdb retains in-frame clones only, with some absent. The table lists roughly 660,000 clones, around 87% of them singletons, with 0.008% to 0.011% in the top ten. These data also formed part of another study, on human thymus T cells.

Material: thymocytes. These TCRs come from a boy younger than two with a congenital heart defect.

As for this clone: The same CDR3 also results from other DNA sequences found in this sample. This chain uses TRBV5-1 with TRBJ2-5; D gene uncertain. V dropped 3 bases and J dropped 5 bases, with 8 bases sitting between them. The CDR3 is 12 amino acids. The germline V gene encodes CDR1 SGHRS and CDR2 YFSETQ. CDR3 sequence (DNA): TGCGCCAGCAGCTCGCCCCAGGAGACCCAGTACTTC. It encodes CASSSPQETQYF.

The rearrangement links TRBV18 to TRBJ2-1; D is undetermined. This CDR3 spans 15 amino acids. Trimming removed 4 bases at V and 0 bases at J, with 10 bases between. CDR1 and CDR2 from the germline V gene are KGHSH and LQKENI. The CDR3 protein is CASSLEQASYNEQFF. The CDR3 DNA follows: TGTGCCAGCTCACTCGAGCAGGCCTCCTACAATGAGCAGTTCTTC.

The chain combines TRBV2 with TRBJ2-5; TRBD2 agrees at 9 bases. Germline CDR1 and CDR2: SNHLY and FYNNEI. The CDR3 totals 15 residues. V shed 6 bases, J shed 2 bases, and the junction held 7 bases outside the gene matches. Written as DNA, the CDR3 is TGTGCCAGCAGGTCCAGCGGGAGGAGGCAAGAGACCCAGTACTTC. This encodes CASRSSGRRQETQYF.

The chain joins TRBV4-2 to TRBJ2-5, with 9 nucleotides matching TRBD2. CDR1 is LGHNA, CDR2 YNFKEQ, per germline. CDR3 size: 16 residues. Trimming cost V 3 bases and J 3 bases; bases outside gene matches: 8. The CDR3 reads CASSHLSGRPEETQYF. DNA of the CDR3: TGTGCCAGCAGCCATCTGAGCGGGAGGCCCGAAGAGACCCAGTACTTC.

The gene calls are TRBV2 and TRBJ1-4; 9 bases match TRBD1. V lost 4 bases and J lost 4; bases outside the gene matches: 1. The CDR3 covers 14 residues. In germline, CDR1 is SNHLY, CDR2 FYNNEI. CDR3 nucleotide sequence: TGTGCCAGCAGTGCGGACAGGGGTAATGAAAAACTGTTTTTT. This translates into CASSADRGNEKLFF. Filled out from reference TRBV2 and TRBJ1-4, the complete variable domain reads EPEVTQTPSHQVTQMGQEVILRCVPISNHLYFYWYRQILGQKVEFLVSFYNNEISEKSEIFDDQFSVERPDGSNFTLKIRSTKLEDSAMYFCASSADRGNEKLFFGSGTQLSVL.

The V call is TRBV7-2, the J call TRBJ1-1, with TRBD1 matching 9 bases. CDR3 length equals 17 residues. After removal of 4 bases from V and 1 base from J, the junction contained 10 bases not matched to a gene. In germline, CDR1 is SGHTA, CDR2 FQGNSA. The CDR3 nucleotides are TGTGCCAGCAGCTCGACAGGGGGGGGAGCTGGGAACACTGAAGCTTTCTTT. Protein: CASSSTGGGAGNTEAFF. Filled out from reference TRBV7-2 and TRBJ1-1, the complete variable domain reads GAGVSQSPSNKVTEKGKDVELRCDPISGHTALYWYRQSLGQGLEFLIYFQGNSAPDKSGLPSDRFSAERTGGSVSTLTIQRTQQEDSAVYLCASSSTGGGAGNTEAFFGQGTRLTVV.

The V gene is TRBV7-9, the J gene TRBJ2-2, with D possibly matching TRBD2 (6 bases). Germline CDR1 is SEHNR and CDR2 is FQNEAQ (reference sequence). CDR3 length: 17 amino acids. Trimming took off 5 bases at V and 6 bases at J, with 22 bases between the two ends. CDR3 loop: CASSPGPRERRAGELFF. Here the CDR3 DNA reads TGTGCCAGCAGCCCCGGGCCCCGGGAGAGAAGGGCCGGGGAGCTGTTTTTT.

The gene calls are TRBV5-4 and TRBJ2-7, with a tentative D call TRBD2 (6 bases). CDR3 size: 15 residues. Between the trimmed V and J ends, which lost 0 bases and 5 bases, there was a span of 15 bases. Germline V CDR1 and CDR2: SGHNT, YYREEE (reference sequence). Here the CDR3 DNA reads TGTGCCAGCAGCTTGGCCCCGGGAGAGTCCCACGAGCAGTACTTC. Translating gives CASSLAPGESHEQYF. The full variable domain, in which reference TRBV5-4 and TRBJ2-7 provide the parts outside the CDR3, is ETGVTQSPTHLIKTRGQQVTLRCSSQSGHNTVSWYQQALGQGPQFIFQYYREEENGRGNFPPRFSGLQFPNYSSELNVNALELDDSALYLCASSLAPGESHEQYFGPGTRLTVT.

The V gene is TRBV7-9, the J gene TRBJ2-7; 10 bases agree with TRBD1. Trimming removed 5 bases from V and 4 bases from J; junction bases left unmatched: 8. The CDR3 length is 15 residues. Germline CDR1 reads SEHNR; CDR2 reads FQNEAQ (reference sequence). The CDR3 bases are TGTGCCAGCAGCGCCTCCGGGACAGGGGTATACGAGCAGTACTTC. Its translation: CASSASGTGVYEQYF. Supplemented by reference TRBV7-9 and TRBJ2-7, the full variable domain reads DTGVSQNPRHKITKRGQNVTFRCDPISEHNRLYWYRQTLGQGPEFLTYFQNEAQLEKSRLLSDRFSAERPKGSFSTLEIQRTEQGDSAMYLCASSASGTGVYEQYFGPGTRLTVT.

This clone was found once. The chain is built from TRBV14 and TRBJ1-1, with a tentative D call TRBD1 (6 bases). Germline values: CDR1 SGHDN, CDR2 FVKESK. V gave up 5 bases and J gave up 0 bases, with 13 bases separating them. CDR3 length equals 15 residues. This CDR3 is CASSSGTPMNTEAFF. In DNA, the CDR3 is TGTGCCAGCAGCTCCGGGACACCGATGAACACTGAAGCTTTCTTT.

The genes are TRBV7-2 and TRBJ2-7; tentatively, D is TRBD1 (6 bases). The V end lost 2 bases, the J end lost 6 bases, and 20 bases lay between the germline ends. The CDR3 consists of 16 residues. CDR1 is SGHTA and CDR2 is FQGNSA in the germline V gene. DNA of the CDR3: TGTGCCAGCAGCTTACCTCCCCGACAGGTTCTATGCGAGCAGTACTTC. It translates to CASSLPPRQVLCEQYF.

The CDR3 nucleotides read TGCGCCAGCAGCCAAGATCTGTTGGGACTAGCTTACGAGCAGTACTTC. It specifies CASSQDLLGLAYEQYF. The chain is built from TRBV4-3 and TRBJ2-7; TRBD2 aligns across 9 bases. The germline V gene has CDR1 LGHNA and CDR2 YSLEER. Germline trimming cut 0 bases from V and 4 bases from J; bases unmatched to any gene: 7. This CDR3 has 16 amino acids.

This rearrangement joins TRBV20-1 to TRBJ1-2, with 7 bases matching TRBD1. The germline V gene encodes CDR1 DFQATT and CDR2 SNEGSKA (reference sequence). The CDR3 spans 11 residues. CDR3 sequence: CRGQDRYGYTF. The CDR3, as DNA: TGCCGAGGACAGGATCGCTATGGCTACACCTTC.

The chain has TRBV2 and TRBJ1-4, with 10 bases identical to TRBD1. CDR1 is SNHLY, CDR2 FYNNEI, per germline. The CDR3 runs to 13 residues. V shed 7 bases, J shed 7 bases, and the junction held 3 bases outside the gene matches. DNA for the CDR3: TGTGCCAGCATGCGGACAGGGGGTGAAAAACTGTTTTTT. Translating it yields CASMRTGGEKLFF.

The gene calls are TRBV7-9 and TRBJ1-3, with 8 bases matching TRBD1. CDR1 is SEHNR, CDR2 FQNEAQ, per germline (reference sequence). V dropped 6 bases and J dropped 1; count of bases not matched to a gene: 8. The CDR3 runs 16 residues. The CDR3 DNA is TGTGCCAGCAGTCGAGGGGACAGGCATTCTGGAAACACCATATATTTT. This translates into CASSRGDRHSGNTIYF.

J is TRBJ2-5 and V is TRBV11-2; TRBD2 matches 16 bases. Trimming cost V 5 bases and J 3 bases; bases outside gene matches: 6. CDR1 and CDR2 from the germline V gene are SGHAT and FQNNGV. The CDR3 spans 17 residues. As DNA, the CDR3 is TGTGCCAGCAGCCCCGGGACTAGCGGGAGGGCGGAAGAGACCCAGTACTTC. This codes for CASSPGTSGRAEETQYF.

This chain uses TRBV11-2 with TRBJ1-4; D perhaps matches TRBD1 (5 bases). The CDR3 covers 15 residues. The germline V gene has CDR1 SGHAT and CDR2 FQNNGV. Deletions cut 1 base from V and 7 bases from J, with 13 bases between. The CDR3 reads CASSLAFQGSEKLFF. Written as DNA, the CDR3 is TGTGCCAGCAGCTTAGCATTTCAGGGTAGTGAAAAACTGTTTTTT.

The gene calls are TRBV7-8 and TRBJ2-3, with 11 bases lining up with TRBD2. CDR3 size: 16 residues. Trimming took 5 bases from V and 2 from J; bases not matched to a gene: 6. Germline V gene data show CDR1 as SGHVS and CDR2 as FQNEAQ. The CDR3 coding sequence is TGTGCCAGCAGCGCCCTAGCGGGGGGCCCCACAGATACGCAGTATTTT. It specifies CASSALAGGPTDTQYF.

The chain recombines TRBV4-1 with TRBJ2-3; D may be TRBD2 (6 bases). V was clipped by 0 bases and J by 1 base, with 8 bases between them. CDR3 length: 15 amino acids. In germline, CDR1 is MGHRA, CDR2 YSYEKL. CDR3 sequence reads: CASSQEGGGTDTQYF. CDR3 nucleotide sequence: TGCGCCAGCAGCCAAGAGGGCGGGGGCACAGATACGCAGTATTTT.

The CDR3 spells CASSLGTSGSGDEQYF. CDR3 DNA sequence: TGTGCCAGCAGTTTGGGGACCTCCGGGAGTGGTGACGAGCAGTACTTC. V gene TRBV28 combines with J gene TRBJ2-7; D may be TRBD2 (6 bases). Trimming took off 3 bases at V and 5 bases at J, with 20 bases between the two ends. There are 16 residues in the CDR3. Per germline, CDR1 MDHEN and CDR2 SYDVKM.